This TCR beta chain appears in the sequencing data of a study of blood T cell repertoires in COVID-19. Overall study: The United States, Italy and Spain were the sources of the acute and convalescent COVID-19 samples. PBMCs, B-cell-depleted T cells, or T cells provided the cDNA or gDNA that made up the material.

The CDR3 is 13 amino acids. Germline CDR1 LGHDT, CDR2 YNNKEL (reference sequence). Trimming took off 1 base at V and 16 bases at J, with 17 bases between the two ends. In the original workflow: Estimation of nucleated cell counts was performed using reference gene primer amplification. This table comes from immunoSEQ multiplex PCR, and its TCRdb copy is limited to in-frame clones, with some not included. V and J calls and clone size follow that table, whereas D and trimming were derived from the DNA. The sample shows about 100,000 clones, roughly 86% of them seen only once. This clone was detected only once.

The chain uses TRBV3-1 (or the pseudogene TRBV3-2) and TRBJ2-4; unclear D gene. The material sequenced was peripheral blood. This TCR derives from a man aged 40-49 years with active or convalescent COVID-19. The CDR3 region is CASSQGSSQAPYF. Here the CDR3 DNA reads TGTGCCAGCAGCCAAGGGTCAAGCCAAGCGCCCTACTTC.